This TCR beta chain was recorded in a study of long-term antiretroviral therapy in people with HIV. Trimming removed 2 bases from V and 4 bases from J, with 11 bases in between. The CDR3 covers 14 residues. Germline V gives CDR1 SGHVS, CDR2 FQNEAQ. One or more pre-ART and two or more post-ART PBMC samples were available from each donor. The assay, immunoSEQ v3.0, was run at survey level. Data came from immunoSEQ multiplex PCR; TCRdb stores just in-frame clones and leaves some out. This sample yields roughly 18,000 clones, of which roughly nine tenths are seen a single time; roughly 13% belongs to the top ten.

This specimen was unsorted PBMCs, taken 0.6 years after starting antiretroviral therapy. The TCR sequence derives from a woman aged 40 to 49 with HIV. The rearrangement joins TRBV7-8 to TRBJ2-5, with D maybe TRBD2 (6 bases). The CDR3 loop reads CASSLTLGGETQYF. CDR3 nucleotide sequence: TGTGCCAGCAGCTTAACCCTCGGGGGAGAGACCCAGTACTTC.